This T cell receptor (beta chain) was found in a study of shared clonotypes between healthy human individuals. Only CD45RO-negative cells positively selected for CCR7 counted as naive CD8 cells, so terminally differentiated effector memory CD45RA+ cells were excluded. The CDR3 length is 15 residues. Germline CDR1 SGDLS, CDR2 YYNGEE. Trimming left V 4 bases short and J 3 bases short, with 13 bases between. Profiled with immunoSEQ multiplex PCR; TCRdb holds only in-frame clones, not every one. The profile shows 2 million or so clones, just under 95% of them singletons. This rearrangement joins TRBV9 to TRBJ1-4, with D tentatively TRBD1 (6 bases). Sequencing was performed on naive CD8+ T cells sorted from blood. The origin of this receptor is a man between 18 and 29 years old in good health. The CDR3 DNA is TGTGCCAGCAGCTCAGGGACATCTTCTAATGAAAAACTGTTTTTT. Translated, it gives CASSSGTSSNEKLFF.